This T cell receptor beta chain was captured by sequencing in a study of blood T cell repertoires in COVID-19. Overall study context: Acute-phase and convalescent COVID-19 samples originated in the United States, Italy and Spain. The analysed material was cDNA or gDNA that came from T cells, B-cell-depleted T cells, or PBMCs.

Germline V gives CDR1 SGHTA, CDR2 FQGNSA. V lost 2 bases to trimming and J lost 2 bases; unmatched junction nucleotides: 8. The CDR3 is made up of 17 amino acids. In the original workflow: Amplification with reference gene primers provided the estimates of nucleated cell counts. The repertoire was sequenced with immunoSEQ multiplex PCR; TCRdb's copy has only in-frame clones and lacks some. The V and J calls and clone size were taken over from that table, and D and trimming were inferred from the DNA. This repertoire shows 250,000 to 350,000 clones, around 82% found once; its top ten account for about 1%. The Seattle patients joined while their infection was active and were tracked longitudinally afterward. This clone was seen a handful of times.

The sequence came from a human donor with COVID-19, enrolled during active disease. The donor label of this sample is uncertain. Sequencing used peripheral blood. The rearrangement links TRBV7-2 to TRBJ2-3, with 9 bases that match TRBD2. The CDR3 is CASSLRLAGGPTDTQYF. CDR3 nucleotides: TGTGCCAGCAGCTTACGGCTGGCGGGAGGGCCCACAGATACGCAGTATTTT.